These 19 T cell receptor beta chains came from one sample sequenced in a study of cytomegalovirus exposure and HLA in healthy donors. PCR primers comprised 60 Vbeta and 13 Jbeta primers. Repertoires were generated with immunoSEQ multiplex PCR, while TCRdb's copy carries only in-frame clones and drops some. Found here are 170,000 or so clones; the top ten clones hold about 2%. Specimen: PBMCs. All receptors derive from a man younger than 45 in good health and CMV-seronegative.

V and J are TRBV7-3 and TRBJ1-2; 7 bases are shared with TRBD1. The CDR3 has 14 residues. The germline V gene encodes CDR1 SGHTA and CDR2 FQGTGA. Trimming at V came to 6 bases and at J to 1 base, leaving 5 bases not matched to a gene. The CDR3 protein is CASSIGGDNYGYTF. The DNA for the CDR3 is TGTGCCAGCAGTATAGGGGGCGATAACTATGGCTACACCTTC.

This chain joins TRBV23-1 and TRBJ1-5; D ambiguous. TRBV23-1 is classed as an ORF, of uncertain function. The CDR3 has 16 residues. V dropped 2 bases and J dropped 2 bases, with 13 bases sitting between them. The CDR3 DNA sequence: TGCGCCAGCAGTCAAAAAGTGGAGACGGGCAATCAGCCCCAGCATTTT. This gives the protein CASSQKVETGNQPQHF.

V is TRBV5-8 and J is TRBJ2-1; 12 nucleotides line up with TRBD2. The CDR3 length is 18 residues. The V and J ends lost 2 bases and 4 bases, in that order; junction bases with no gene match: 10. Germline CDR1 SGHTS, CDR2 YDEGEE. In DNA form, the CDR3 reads TGTGCCAGCAGCTTCGCCCGGACTAGCGGGGACCTATACAATGAGCAGTTCTTC. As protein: CASSFARTSGDLYNEQFF.

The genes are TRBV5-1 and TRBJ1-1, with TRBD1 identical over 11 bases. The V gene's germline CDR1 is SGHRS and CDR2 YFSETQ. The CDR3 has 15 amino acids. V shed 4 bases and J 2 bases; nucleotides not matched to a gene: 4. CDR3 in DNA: TGCGCCAGCAGCCCCGGACAGGGGGCTAACACTGAAGCTTTCTTT. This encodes CASSPGQGANTEAFF.

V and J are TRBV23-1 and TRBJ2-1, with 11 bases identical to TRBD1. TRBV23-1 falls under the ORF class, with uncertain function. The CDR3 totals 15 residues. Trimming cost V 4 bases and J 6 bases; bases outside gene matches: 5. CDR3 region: CASSRTGTGGNEQFF. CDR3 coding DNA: TGCGCCAGCAGTCGGACCGGGACAGGGGGCAATGAGCAGTTCTTC.

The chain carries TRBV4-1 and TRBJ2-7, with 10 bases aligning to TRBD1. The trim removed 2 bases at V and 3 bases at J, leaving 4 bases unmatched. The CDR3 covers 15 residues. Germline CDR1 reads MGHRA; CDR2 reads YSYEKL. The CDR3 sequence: CASSQPGQGIYEQYF. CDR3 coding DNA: TGCGCCAGCAGCCAACCGGGACAGGGGATCTACGAGCAGTACTTC.

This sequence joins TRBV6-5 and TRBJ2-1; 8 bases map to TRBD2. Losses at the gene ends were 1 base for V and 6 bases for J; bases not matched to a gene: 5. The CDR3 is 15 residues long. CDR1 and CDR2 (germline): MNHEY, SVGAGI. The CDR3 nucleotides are TGTGCCAGCAGTTACTGGGGACTAGGTAGCAATGAGCAGTTCTTC. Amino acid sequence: CASSYWGLGSNEQFF.

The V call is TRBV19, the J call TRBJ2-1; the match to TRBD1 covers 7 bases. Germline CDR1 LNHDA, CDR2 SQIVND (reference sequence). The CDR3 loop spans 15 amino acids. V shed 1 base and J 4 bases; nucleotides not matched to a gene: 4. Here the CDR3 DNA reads TGTGCCAGTAGTATAGGGACAGGAGGATACAATGAGCAGTTCTTC. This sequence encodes CASSIGTGGYNEQFF.

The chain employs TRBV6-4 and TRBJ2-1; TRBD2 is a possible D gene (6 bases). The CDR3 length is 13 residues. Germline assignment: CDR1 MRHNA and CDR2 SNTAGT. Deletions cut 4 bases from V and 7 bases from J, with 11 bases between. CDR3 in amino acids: CASSVGGLNEQFF. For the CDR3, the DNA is TGTGCCAGCAGTGTCGGGGGACTTAATGAGCAGTTCTTC.

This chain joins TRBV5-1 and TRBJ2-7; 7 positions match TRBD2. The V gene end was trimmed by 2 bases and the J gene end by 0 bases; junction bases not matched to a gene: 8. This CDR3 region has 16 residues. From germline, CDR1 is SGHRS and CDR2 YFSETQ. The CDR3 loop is CASSFGPSGASYEQYF. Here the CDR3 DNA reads TGCGCCAGCAGCTTTGGGCCTAGCGGTGCCTCCTACGAGCAGTACTTC.

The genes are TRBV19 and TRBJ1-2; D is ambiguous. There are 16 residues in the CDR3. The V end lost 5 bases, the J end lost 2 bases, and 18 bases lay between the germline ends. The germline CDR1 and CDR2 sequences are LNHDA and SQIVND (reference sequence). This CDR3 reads CASSPTAGKRNYGYTF. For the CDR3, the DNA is TGTGCCAGTAGTCCGACGGCGGGGAAGAGGAACTATGGCTACACCTTC.

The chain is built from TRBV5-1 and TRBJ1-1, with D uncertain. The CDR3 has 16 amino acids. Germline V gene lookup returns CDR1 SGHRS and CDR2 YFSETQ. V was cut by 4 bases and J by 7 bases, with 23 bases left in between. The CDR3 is CASSPVTSQAQHEAFF. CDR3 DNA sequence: TGCGCCAGCAGCCCCGTGACCTCGCAGGCCCAGCATGAAGCTTTCTTT. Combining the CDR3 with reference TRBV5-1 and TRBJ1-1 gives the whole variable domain KAGVTQTPRYLIKTRGQQVTLSCSPISGHRSVSWYQQTPGQGLQFLFEYFSETQRNKGNFPGRFSGRQFSNSRSEMNVSTLELGDSALYLCASSPVTSQAQHEAFFGQGTRLTVV.

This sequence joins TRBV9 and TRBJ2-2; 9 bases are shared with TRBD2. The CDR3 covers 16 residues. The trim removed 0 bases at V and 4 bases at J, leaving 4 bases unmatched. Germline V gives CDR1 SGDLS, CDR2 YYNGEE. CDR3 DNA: TGTGCCAGCAGCGTAGAAGCGGGAGGACGCACCGGGGAGCTGTTTTTT. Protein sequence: CASSVEAGGRTGELFF.

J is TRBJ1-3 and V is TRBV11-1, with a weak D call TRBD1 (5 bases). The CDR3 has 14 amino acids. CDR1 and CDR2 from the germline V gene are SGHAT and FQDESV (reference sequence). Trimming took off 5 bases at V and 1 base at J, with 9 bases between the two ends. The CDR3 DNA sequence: TGTGCCAGCAGCCCGACAGTGTCTGGAAACACCATATATTTT. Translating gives CASSPTVSGNTIYF.

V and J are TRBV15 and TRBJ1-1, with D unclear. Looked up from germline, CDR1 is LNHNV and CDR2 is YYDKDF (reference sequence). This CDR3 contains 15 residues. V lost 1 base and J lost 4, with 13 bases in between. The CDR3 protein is CATSRAARSGTEAFF. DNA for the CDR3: TGTGCCACCAGCAGAGCTGCACGGAGCGGCACTGAAGCTTTCTTT.

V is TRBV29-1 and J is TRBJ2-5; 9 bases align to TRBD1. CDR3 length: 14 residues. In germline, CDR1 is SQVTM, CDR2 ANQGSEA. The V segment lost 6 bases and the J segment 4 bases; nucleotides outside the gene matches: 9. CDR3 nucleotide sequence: TGCAGCGTGGGGGGGGACAGGGTTCCAGAGACCCAGTACTTC. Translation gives CSVGGDRVPETQYF.

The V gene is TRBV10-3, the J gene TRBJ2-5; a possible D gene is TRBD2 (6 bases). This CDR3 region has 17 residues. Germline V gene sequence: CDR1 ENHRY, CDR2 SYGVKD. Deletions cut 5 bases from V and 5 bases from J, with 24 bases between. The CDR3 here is CAISPEPGLPPRETQYF. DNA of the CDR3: TGTGCCATCAGTCCCGAGCCGGGACTCCCCCCAAGGGAGACCCAGTACTTC.

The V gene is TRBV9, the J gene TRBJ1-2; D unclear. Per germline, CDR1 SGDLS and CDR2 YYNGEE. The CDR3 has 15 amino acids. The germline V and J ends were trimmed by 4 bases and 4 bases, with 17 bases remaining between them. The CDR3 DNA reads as TGTGCCAGCAGCCCCGACTCCGCGGCGATCTATGGCTACACCTTC. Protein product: CASSPDSAAIYGYTF.

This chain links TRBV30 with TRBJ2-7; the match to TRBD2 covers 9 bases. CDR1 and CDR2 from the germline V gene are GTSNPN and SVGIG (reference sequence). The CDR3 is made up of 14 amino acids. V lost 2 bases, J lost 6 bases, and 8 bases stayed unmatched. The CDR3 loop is CAWSWDSGRSEQYF. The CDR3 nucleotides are TGTGCCTGGAGTTGGGATAGCGGGAGATCCGAGCAGTACTTC. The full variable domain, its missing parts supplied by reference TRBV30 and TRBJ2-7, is SQTIHQWPATLVQPVGSPLSLECTVEGTSNPNLYWYRQAAGRGLQLLFYSVGIGQISSEVPQNLSASRPQDRQFILSSKKLLLSDSGFYLCAWSWDSGRSEQYFGPGTRLTVT.